This is a list of T cell receptor beta chains from one sample in a study of blood T cell repertoires in COVID-19. The repertoire was sequenced with immunoSEQ multiplex PCR; TCRdb's copy has only in-frame clones and lacks some. The repertoire holds around 46,000 clones, with around 87% as singletons. Sequencing used peripheral blood. The receptor set was obtained from a human donor in a cohort sampled during active COVID-19. The CDR3 runs from the conserved cysteine through the conserved F or W.

V gene,J gene,CDR3 protein
TRBV6-5,TRBJ2-7,CASSNGGTGASEQYF
TRBV7-9,TRBJ2-1,CASSLTTSGGYNEQFF
TRBV12-5,TRBJ1-2,CASGFTLTGQGFGYTF
TRBV10-3,TRBJ2-6,CATGADRDDVLTF
TRBV11-2,TRBJ2-7,CASSLVPGRTEEQYF
TRBV7-2,TRBJ2-3,CASSPYTDTQYF
TRBV25-1,TRBJ2-7,CASSDRTGGVYEQYF
TRBV6-5,TRBJ2-7,CASSRNRDRDHEQYF
TRBV10-3,TRBJ1-3,CATQGAGNTIYF
TRBV6-6,TRBJ1-2,CANKAPGTGNGYTF
TRBV6-5,TRBJ2-7,CASSYSRFYEQYF
TRBV7-8,TRBJ1-2,CASSPNGQGAHIYGYTF
TRBV7-3,TRBJ2-3,CASSPSGRGSDTQYF
TRBV7-2,TRBJ1-1,CASSLVRDRDTEAFF
TRBV19,TRBJ2-7,CASRLGLAGDHFFYEQYF
TRBV19,TRBJ1-5,CASTKGISNQPQHF
TRBV7-9,TRBJ2-7,CASSLAGAGGLSEQYF
TRBV30,TRBJ2-7,CAWSSPSQGRSYEQYF
TRBV12-5,TRBJ2-3,CASGLVLPGGTDTQYF
TRBV28,TRBJ2-3,CASSLLLAGSKDTQYF
TRBV5-4,TRBJ2-7,CASSLGGIPSYEQYF
TRBV27,TRBJ2-7,CASSDPTSGPVF
TRBV7-2,TRBJ2-3,CASSLSLAVTDTQYF
TRBV18,TRBJ2-3,CASSPPTGIRTDTQYF
TRBV28,TRBJ1-6,CASSAGGTQGSYNSPLHF
TRBV4-2,TRBJ2-7,CASSQASPTSGVYEQYF
TRBV5-1,TRBJ2-7,CASSLGGQGGYEQYF
TRBV9,TRBJ2-1,CASSAGGNEQFF
TRBV2,TRBJ2-1,CASSEASVDEQFF
TRBV28,TRBJ2-1,CASSPHGTGHNEQFF
TRBV28,TRBJ2-7,CASSSPSLPDEQYF
TRBV3-1/TRBV3-2,TRBJ2-7,CASSPPSGSGEQYF
TRBV3-1/TRBV3-2,TRBJ2-7,CASSQGWTGEYEQYF
TRBV18,TRBJ1-2,CASSPSRYGYTF
TRBV29-1,TRBJ1-2,CSVEPRGGGYTF
TRBV30,TRBJ2-7,CAWSSSYEQYF
TRBV6-1,TRBJ2-5,CASSEARLARQETQYF
TRBV27,TRBJ2-7,CASSRLGPKSSYEQYF
TRBV6-2/TRBV6-3,TRBJ2-2,CASSPGQDHGELFF
TRBV6-7,TRBJ2-7,CASSYGTGADEQYF
TRBV5-6,TRBJ2-7,CASSSMTGSLLYEQYF